Sequencing of this TCR beta chain was carried out in a study of blood T cell repertoires in COVID-19. Study-level background: In each case, the material was cDNA or gDNA derived from T cells, B-cell-depleted T cells, or PBMCs.

Only in-frame clones appear in the TCRdb table, and some are missing; sequencing was by immunoSEQ multiplex PCR. Of roughly 200,000 clones in the sample, 80% to 90% were seen once. The TCR comes from a woman in her seventies with active or convalescent COVID-19. Input material: peripheral blood.

The CDR3 DNA sequence: TGTGCCAGCGGAGGGGGGGCTAGCGGGAGTACAGATACGCAGTATTTT. It yields the protein CASGGGASGSTDTQYF. V is TRBV2 and J is TRBJ2-3; TRBD2 agrees at 10 bases. This CDR3 has 16 amino acids. V lost 8 bases, J lost 3 bases, and 11 bases stayed unmatched. CDR1 SNHLY and CDR2 FYNNEI come from the germline V gene. Full variable domain (missing parts from reference TRBV2 and TRBJ2-3): EPEVTQTPSHQVTQMGQEVILRCVPISNHLYFYWYRQILGQKVEFLVSFYNNEISEKSEIFDDQFSVERPDGSNFTLKIRSTKLEDSAMYFCASGGGASGSTDTQYFGPGTRLTVL.